This T cell receptor beta chain was captured by sequencing in a study of cytomegalovirus exposure and HLA in healthy donors. About the research overall: Counted in an early data release were approximately 85 million unique TCRs from HLA-typed donors.

Notes on this clone: Its antigen is as yet unknown.

The germline gives CDR1 SGHAT, CDR2 FQNNGV. The CDR3 extends over 17 amino acids. With V trimmed by 5 bases and J by 5 bases, 10 bases remained unmatched. Primers: 60 Vbeta forward and 13 Jbeta reverse. Some clones are missing from TCRdb's copy, which holds only in-frame ones; the method was immunoSEQ multiplex PCR. The sample lists about 190,000 clones, roughly 81% occurring once. Study-level results: The study recorded 150 to 200 TCR beta chains that were cytomegalovirus-associated. At a 0.05 false discovery rate, a later analysis found about 17,000 TCR beta sequences to be associated with HLA alleles.

V is TRBV11-2 and J is TRBJ2-1; 12 bases match TRBD1. The sequence was obtained from a woman in her 30s in good health and CMV-seropositive. Sequencing was performed on PBMCs. DNA for the CDR3: TGTGCCAGCAGCCACCTTTTCGGGGACAGGGGGCACAATGAGCAGTTCTTC. It specifies CASSHLFGDRGHNEQFF. The full variable domain, rest sourced from reference TRBV11-2 and TRBJ2-1, is EAGVAQSPRYKIIEKRQSVAFWCNPISGHATLYWYQQILGQGPKLLIQFQNNGVVDDSQLPKDRFSAERLKGVDSTLKIQPAKLEDSAVYLCASSHLFGDRGHNEQFFGPGTRLTVL.